This paragraph reports one TCR beta chain. CDR1 is MNHNS, CDR2 SASEGT, per germline. The J segment lost 5 bases and the V segment lost 1 base, leaving 8 bases of the junction unmatched. The CDR3 length is 16 residues. Libraries were prepared by immunoSEQ multiplex PCR; TCRdb keeps only in-frame clonotypes and omits some of them. Among tens of thousands of clones, 80% to 90% were seen once, and the ten largest hold approximately 0.5%. This entry comes from a study of OX40 agonist ivuxolimab in advanced cancers. The overall study: From 23 to 79 years was the age range, with a mean of around 60 years, and around 83% were male.

This sequence was found in an adult with an advanced solid tumor such as melanoma, head and neck, liver or kidney cancer. This specimen was CD4+ or CD8+ T cells sorted from blood, taken in a trial of the OX40 agonist ivuxolimab. The rearrangement joins TRBV6-1 to TRBJ2-7; 10 positions match TRBD2. DNA of the CDR3: TGTGCCAGCAGTGAAGGGTTCGCTAGCGGGAGAAACGAGCAGTACTTC. As protein: CASSEGFASGRNEQYF.